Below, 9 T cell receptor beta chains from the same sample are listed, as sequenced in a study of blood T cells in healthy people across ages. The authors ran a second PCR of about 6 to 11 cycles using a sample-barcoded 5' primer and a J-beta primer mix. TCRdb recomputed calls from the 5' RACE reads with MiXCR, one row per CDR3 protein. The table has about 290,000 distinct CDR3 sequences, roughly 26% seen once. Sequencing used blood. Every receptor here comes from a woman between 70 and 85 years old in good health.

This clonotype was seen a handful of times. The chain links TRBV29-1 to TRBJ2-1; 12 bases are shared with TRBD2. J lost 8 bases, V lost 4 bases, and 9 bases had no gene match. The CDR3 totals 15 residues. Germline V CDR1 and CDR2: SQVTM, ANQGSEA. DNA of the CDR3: TGCAGCGTTGTTCATAGGCTAGCGGGAGGGGATGAGCAGTTCTTC. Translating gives CSVVHRLAGGDEQFF.

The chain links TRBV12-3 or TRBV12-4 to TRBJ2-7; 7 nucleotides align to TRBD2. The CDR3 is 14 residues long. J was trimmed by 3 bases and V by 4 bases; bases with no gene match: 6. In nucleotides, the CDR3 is TGTGCCAGCAGTTCGGGGGGTTCGTACTACGAGCAGTACTTC. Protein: CASSSGGSYYEQYF.

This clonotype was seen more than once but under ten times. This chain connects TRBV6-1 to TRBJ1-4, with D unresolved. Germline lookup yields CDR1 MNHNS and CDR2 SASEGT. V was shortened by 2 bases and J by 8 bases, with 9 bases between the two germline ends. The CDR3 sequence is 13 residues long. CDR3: CASSELYKEKLFF. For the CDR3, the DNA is TGTGCCAGCAGTGAACTTTATAAAGAAAAACTGTTTTTT.

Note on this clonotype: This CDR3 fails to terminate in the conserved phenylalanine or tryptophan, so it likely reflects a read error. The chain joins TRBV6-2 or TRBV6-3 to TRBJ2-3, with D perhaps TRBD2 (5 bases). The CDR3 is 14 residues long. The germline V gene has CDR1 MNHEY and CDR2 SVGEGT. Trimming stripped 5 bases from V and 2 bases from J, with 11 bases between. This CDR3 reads CASSTKRITDTQYL. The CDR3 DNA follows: TGTGCCAGCAGTACAAAGCGGATCACAGATACGCAGTATCTT.

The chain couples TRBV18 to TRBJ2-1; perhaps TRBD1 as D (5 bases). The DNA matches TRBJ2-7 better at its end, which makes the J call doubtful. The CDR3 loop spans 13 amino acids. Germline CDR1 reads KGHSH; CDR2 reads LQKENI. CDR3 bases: TGTGCCAGCTCACCCGACAGCTACAATGAGCAGTACTTC. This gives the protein CASSPDSYNEQYF.

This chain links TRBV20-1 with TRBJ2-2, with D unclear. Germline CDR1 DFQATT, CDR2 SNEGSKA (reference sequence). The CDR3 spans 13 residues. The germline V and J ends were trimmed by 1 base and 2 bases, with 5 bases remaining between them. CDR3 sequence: CSARGYNTGELFF. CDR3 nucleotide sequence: TGCAGTGCTAGAGGTTACAACACCGGGGAGCTGTTTTTT.

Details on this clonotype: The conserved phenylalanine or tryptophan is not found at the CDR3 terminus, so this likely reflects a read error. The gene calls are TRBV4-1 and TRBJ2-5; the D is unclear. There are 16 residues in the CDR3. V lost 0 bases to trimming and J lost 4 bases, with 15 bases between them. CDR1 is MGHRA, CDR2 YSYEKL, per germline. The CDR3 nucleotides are TGCGCCAGCAGCCAAGATTACGGATCAATCGGAGAGACCCAGTACCTC. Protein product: CASSQDYGSIGETQYL.

CDR3 DNA: TGTGCCAGCATCAGATCGGGGAGCTCCTACAATGAGCAGTTCTTC. Translation gives CASIRSGSSYNEQFF. This chain uses TRBV28 with TRBJ2-1, with a possible D match to TRBD2 (5 bases). CDR1 is MDHEN and CDR2 is SYDVKM in the germline V gene. V dropped 7 bases and J dropped 0 bases, with 13 bases sitting between them. The CDR3 extends over 15 amino acids.

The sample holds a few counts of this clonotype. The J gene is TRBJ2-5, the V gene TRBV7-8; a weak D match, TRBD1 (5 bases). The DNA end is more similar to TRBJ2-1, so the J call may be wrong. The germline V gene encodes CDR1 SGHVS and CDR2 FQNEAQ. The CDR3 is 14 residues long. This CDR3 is CASSVLHGAYMQFF. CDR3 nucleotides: TGTGCCAGCAGCGTACTACATGGGGCCTACATGCAGTTCTTC.